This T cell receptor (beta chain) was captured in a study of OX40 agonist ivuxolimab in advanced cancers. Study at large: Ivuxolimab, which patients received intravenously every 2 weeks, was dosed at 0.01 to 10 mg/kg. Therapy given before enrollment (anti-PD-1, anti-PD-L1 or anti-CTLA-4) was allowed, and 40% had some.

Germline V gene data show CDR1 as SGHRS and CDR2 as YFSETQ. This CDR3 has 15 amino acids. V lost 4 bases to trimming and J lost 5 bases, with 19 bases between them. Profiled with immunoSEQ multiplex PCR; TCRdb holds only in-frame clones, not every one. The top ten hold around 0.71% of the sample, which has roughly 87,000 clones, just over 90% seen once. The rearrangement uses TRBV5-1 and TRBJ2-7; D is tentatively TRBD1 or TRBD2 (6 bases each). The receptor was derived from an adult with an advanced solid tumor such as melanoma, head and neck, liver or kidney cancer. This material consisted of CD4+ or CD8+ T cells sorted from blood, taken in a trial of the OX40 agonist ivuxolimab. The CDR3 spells CASSPLGGSVNEQYF. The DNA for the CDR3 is TGCGCCAGCAGCCCCCTAGGGGGGAGTGTTAACGAGCAGTACTTC.